The rows below give T cell receptor beta chains drawn from one sample of a study of shared clonotypes between healthy human individuals. Sequencing was performed with immunoSEQ multiplex PCR; in TCRdb, only in-frame clones are kept and a portion is missing. The sample has approximately 2.3 million clones, 85% to 95% seen once. Sequencing was carried out using naive CD4+ T cells from PBMCs. The receptors stem from a man aged 18 to 30 in good health. Some clones in this sample may be carry-over from other donors' samples. Each CDR3 is given with its conserved first and last residue. The D gene is left open where the match is weak. The listing skips clone size in some rows; elsewhere it reads once, few, many or a size class.

D gene: TRBD1
J gene: TRBJ1-3
V gene: TRBV5-1
clone size: once
CDR3 protein: CASSPGQGRGNTIYF
CDR3 DNA: TGCGCCAGCAGCCCGGGACAGGGGAGGGGAAACACCATATATTTT

D gene: -
J gene: TRBJ2-2
V gene: TRBV5-1
clone size: -
CDR3 protein: CASSLTGNTGELFF
CDR3 DNA: TGCGCCAGCAGCTTGACAGGAAACACCGGGGAGCTGTTTTTT

D gene: -
J gene: TRBJ2-1
V gene: TRBV7-6
clone size: -
CDR3 protein: CASSKDNYNEQFF
CDR3 DNA: TGTGCCAGCAGTAAAGACAACTACAATGAGCAGTTCTTC

D gene: -
J gene: TRBJ1-5
V gene: TRBV7-9
clone size: -
CDR3 protein: CASSLGRTPNQPQHF
CDR3 DNA: TGTGCCAGCAGCTTAGGTCGGACGCCCAATCAGCCCCAGCATTTT

D gene: -
J gene: TRBJ2-2
V gene: TRBV15
clone size: -
CDR3 protein: CATSSPTGTAANTGELFF
CDR3 DNA: TGTGCCACCAGCTCCCCCACAGGGACTGCGGCGAACACCGGGGAGCTGTTTTTT

D gene: TRBD2
J gene: TRBJ2-3
V gene: TRBV10-3
clone size: -
CDR3 protein: CAISVSGTSTDTQYF
CDR3 DNA: TGTGCCATCAGTGTTAGCGGGACTAGCACAGATACGCAGTATTTT

D gene: -
J gene: TRBJ2-1
V gene: TRBV5-5
clone size: few
CDR3 protein: CASSLVAGSGDEQFF
CDR3 DNA: TGTGCCAGCAGCTTGGTCGCGGGAAGTGGTGATGAGCAGTTCTTC

D gene: -
J gene: TRBJ2-3
V gene: TRBV4-1
clone size: -
CDR3 protein: CASSRQALEDTQYF
CDR3 DNA: TGCGCCAGCAGCCGGCAGGCCTTAGAAGATACGCAGTATTTT

D gene: -
J gene: TRBJ1-5
V gene: TRBV6-6
clone size: once
CDR3 protein: CASSYPPRGDNQPQHF
CDR3 DNA: TGTGCCAGCAGTTACCCCCCCCGCGGGGACAATCAGCCCCAGCATTTT

D gene: TRBD1
J gene: TRBJ2-1
V gene: TRBV7-2
clone size: -
CDR3 protein: CASSRTGAEQFF
CDR3 DNA: TGTGCCAGCAGCCGAACAGGGGCTGAGCAGTTCTTC

D gene: -
J gene: TRBJ1-1
V gene: TRBV5-1
clone size: -
CDR3 protein: CASASGQPNTEAFF
CDR3 DNA: TGCGCCAGCGCCTCCGGACAACCGAACACTGAAGCTTTCTTT

D gene: -
J gene: TRBJ1-3
V gene: TRBV28
clone size: -
CDR3 protein: CASSSYRVSGNTIYF
CDR3 DNA: TGTGCCAGCAGTTCCTACAGGGTCTCTGGAAACACCATATATTTT

D gene: TRBD2
J gene: TRBJ2-3
V gene: TRBV30
clone size: once
CDR3 protein: CAWSVPASGRAVSTDTQYF
CDR3 DNA: TGTGCCTGGAGTGTACCAGCTAGCGGGAGGGCAGTAAGCACAGATACGCAGTATTTT

D gene: TRBD1
J gene: TRBJ1-4
V gene: TRBV30
clone size: -
CDR3 protein: CAGIGYRGTNEKLFF
CDR3 DNA: TGTGCCGGGATTGGGTACAGGGGCACTAATGAAAAACTGTTTTTT

D gene: TRBD1
J gene: TRBJ1-3
V gene: TRBV4-1
clone size: -
CDR3 protein: CASSPPLDRENTIYF
CDR3 DNA: TGCGCCAGCAGCCCCCCCCTGGACAGGGAAAACACCATATATTTT